These T cell receptor beta chains were read from a single sample in a study of blood T cell repertoires in COVID-19. The method was immunoSEQ multiplex PCR; TCRdb's version includes in-frame clones alone and lacks a portion of them. The profile shows about 55,000 clones, roughly 87% of them singletons. Sequencing was carried out using peripheral blood. The receptor set was obtained from a human donor in a cohort sampled during active COVID-19. Each CDR3 is given with its conserved first and last residue. Part of the rows lack a size; the others show once, few, many or a class for expanded clones.

clone size | J gene | V gene | CDR3 protein
- | TRBJ2-7 | TRBV28 | CASTLRPGSEQYF
- | TRBJ1-2 | TRBV28 | CASRETGVIIGYTF
- | TRBJ2-7 | TRBV18 | CASSPGFGGSEQYF
- | TRBJ2-7 | TRBV28 | CASSRLFGEQYF
- | TRBJ2-7 | TRBV7-3 | CASSLDRTRIGEQYF
- | TRBJ2-1 | TRBV5-1 | CASSQLVDGQEKFF
- | TRBJ1-5 | TRBV15 | CATSRDRAGDQPQHF
- | TRBJ2-3 | TRBV19 | CASSLDRGPATQYF
- | TRBJ2-7 | TRBV27 | CASTPGGGSEQYF
- | TRBJ2-1 | TRBV7-2 | CASSLSGDSYNEQFF
- | TRBJ2-4 | TRBV3-1/TRBV3-2 | CASSQDLLVQNIQYF
- | TRBJ2-2 | TRBV2 | CASRYSGATGELFF
- | TRBJ2-3 | TRBV10-3 | CAIGTFLEEPNTQYF
- | TRBJ2-7 | TRBV5-6 | CASSPLQGYEQYF
- | TRBJ2-7 | TRBV7-9 | CASSFRDSFREQYF
- | TRBJ2-6 | TRBV5-1 | CASSVTGGGFGANVLTF
- | TRBJ2-1 | TRBV11-2 | CASSLQGHSYNEQFF
- | TRBJ2-2 | TRBV5-1 | CASSFPGGELFF
- | TRBJ2-1 | TRBV3-1/TRBV3-2 | CASSQGGLSYNEQFF
- | TRBJ2-5 | TRBV5-5 | CATTIPIQGETQYF
- | TRBJ2-7 | TRBV27 | CASSLIQGTTYEQYF
- | TRBJ2-3 | TRBV5-1 | CASIRSGLAGGPDTQYF
once | TRBJ2-1 | TRBV6-5 | CAGGTVYNEQFF
- | TRBJ1-5 | TRBV30 | CAWSTGVHQPQHF
few | TRBJ1-6 | TRBV12-2 | CASRFGQTRYNSPLHF
- | TRBJ2-3 | TRBV30 | CAWSAAGGLADTQYF
- | TRBJ2-7 | TRBV6-6 | CASSESYEQYF
- | TRBJ2-1 | TRBV9 | CASSLTHYNEQFF
- | TRBJ2-7 | TRBV2 | CASRGTVTYEQYF
- | TRBJ1-5 | TRBV4-3 | CASSQDRGQPQHF
- | TRBJ2-5 | TRBV6-5 | CASSYPGRETQYF
few | TRBJ1-5 | TRBV19 | CASSIGPHRDGKQPQHF
- | TRBJ2-1 | TRBV24-1 | CATGPGVAGDRNEQFF
- | TRBJ2-4 | TRBV19 | CASSIPGGIQYF
- | TRBJ1-3 | TRBV6-5 | CASSRVPSGNTIYF
- | TRBJ1-2 | TRBV6-5 | CASSYSSTGSYGYTF
- | TRBJ1-3 | TRBV18 | CASSPGGAGNTIYF
few | TRBJ1-5 | TRBV7-9 | CASSASGMVNQPQHF
medium-sized | TRBJ2-1 | TRBV28 | CASSFPTSGSSYNEQFF
- | TRBJ1-2 | TRBV29-1 | CSLTGGGYTF
once | TRBJ2-2 | TRBV5-4 | CASSLRTSGVNTGELFF
- | TRBJ2-7 | TRBV9 | CASSVSIDRGQNEQYF
- | TRBJ2-2 | TRBV30 | CAWSVGTGYTGELFF
once | TRBJ2-2 | TRBV9 | CASSTQTGGTGELFF
- | TRBJ2-6 | TRBV15 | CATSRDHRSQGAPGANVLTF
- | TRBJ2-5 | TRBV7-9 | CASSPGGHYF
- | TRBJ1-1 | TRBV5-4 | CASSTGQGDTEAFF
- | TRBJ2-1 | TRBV5-1 | CASSLSTVRLYNEQFF
- | TRBJ2-6 | TRBV5-1 | CASSQDRGTGANVLTF
- | TRBJ2-3 | TRBV19 | CASSILLSNRCTDTQYF
- | TRBJ2-5 | TRBV21-1 | CASSKDNRGQETQYF
- | TRBJ2-1 | TRBV3-1/TRBV3-2 | CASSPLTGNEQFF
many | TRBJ2-7 | TRBV27 | CASSSDGWVYEQYF
- | TRBJ2-7 | TRBV29-1 | CSVGLRSEQYF
- | TRBJ1-6 | TRBV19 | CASRTGQLLYDSPLHF
- | TRBJ2-1 | TRBV7-9 | CASSRLADNEQFF
- | TRBJ2-5 | TRBV7-3 | CASSLRGLMPELETQYF
once | TRBJ1-2 | TRBV9 | CASSVATGTGDYGYTF
- | TRBJ2-7 | TRBV5-4 | CASSLGLAGVSRSYEQYF